This is a list of T cell receptor beta chains from one sample in a study of CD8+CD57+ T cells in acquired aplastic anemia. MiXCR, run by TCRdb on the reads, gives a single entry per CDR3 protein. The sample consists of roughly 500,000 distinct CDR3 sequences, around 33% of them appearing once. The sample comprised sorted CD4+, CD8+, or CD8+CD57+ T cells (not recorded which) from PBMCs. The receptors stem from a human donor with aplastic anemia. CDR3s leave out the opening cysteine and the closing phenylalanine or tryptophan.

>TRBV19|TRBJ2-7
ASSFTGVYEQY
>TRBV12-3/TRBV12-4|TRBJ1-5
ASRRQGRGVGSNQPQH
>TRBV10-3|TRBJ2-3
ASSSAGVDTQY
>TRBV6-5|TRBJ2-1
ASSSTSGARNEQF
>TRBV7-9|TRBJ1-2
ASSVGRGYGYT
>TRBV14|TRBJ1-3
ASSRTGNTGFSGNTIY
>TRBV19|TRBJ1-1
ASSITVGNMNTEAF
>TRBV11-2|TRBJ2-3
ASSPGTGSTDTQY
>TRBV10-3|TRBJ1-5
AISGGQGVNQPQH
>TRBV6-1|TRBJ1-1
ASSEERNRPAF
>TRBV6-1|TRBJ2-5
ASSDGQGRWTQY
>TRBV10-3|TRBJ2-3
AISESGLAGGQDTQY
>TRBV5-6|TRBJ2-7
ASGRAGNSLED
>TRBV20-1|TRBJ1-6
SARRGQGFDSPLH
>TRBV20-1|TRBJ1-4
SARDRVQGSEKLF
>TRBV5-1|TRBJ2-5
ASSSSNRDGQETQY
>TRBV30|TRBJ2-3
AWSPPTDTQY
>TRBV20-1|TRBJ2-7
SARPDSSYEQY
>TRBV7-3|TRBJ2-1
ASSLRTNNEQF
>TRBV6-1|TRBJ2-7
ASSEDRIYEQY
>TRBV2|TRBJ2-5
ASSVRDAGTQY
>TRBV7-2|TRBJ2-5
ASSLQGPFGETQY
>TRBV9|TRBJ2-7
ASSVVPGGSGEQY
>TRBV9|TRBJ2-3
ASSVGMTSQRTDTQY
>TRBV5-1|TRBJ2-7
ASSPSFQGGEQL
>TRBV6-2/TRBV6-3|TRBJ2-1
ASSPQGALYNEQF
>TRBV5-1|TRBJ1-1
ASSDYSINTEAF
>TRBV7-9|TRBJ1-6
ASSLQPNANSPLH
>TRBV29-1|TRBJ1-2
SVDQRVGVGYT
>TRBV7-9|TRBJ2-3
ASLPTDTQY
>TRBV25-1|TRBJ2-3
ATALFSGGSTDTQY
>TRBV12-3/TRBV12-4|TRBJ1-3
AIAVGNTIY
>TRBV15|TRBJ2-5
ATSSSPTETQY
>TRBV28|TRBJ2-7
ASSFQGSVYEQY
>TRBV11-2|TRBJ2-7
ASSLDSGQGPFPPYEQY
>TRBV7-9|TRBJ1-2
ASGDNYGYT
>TRBV19|TRBJ2-7
ASSHGLAITYEQY
>TRBV20-1|TRBJ1-1
SAKQGSNTEAF
>TRBV7-2|TRBJ1-2
ASSLPGQGKGGYT
>TRBV2|TRBJ1-2
ASSLTSDRNYGYT
>TRBV9|TRBJ1-6
ASNQDGYISPLH
>TRBV4-1|TRBJ2-5
ASSHIGTGTEAQY
>TRBV19|TRBJ1-5
ASSIKGGDQPQH
>TRBV14|TRBJ2-7
ASSQLVGRQGGYEQY
>TRBV7-9|TRBJ2-5
ASTVSGAQETQY
>TRBV19|TRBJ2-1
ASSIETGYNEQF